The clone carrying this T cell receptor (beta chain) was detected ten times or more. Its specificity is unknown. Germline assignment: CDR1 ENHRY and CDR2 SYGVKD. The CDR3 length is 14 residues. Trimming pared 1 base from V and 2 bases from J, leaving 6 bases between. The time point: persistent/refractory GD, antithyroid drugs over 5 years with positive TRAb. Construction of the TCR library relied on RNA isolated from PBMCs. The data were taken from a study of regulatory T cells in long-lasting Graves disease. With iRepertoire HTBI primers and Arm-PCR of CDR3 regions, TCR beta libraries were built. One entry per CDR3 protein, called by TCRdb with MiXCR from the multiplex PCR reads. The sample gives 400,000 to 500,000 distinct CDR3 sequences, around 23% of which show up once; around an eighth is in the top ten. Broader study findings: Among samples with persistent disease, TRBV28, TRBJ1-2 and TRBJ2-5 were favored. Patients whose Graves' disease persisted exhibited lower TCR diversity than those newly diagnosed. Limited sample numbers may have lowered accuracy. New patients shared fewer public clonotypes (approximately 970) than persistent patients did (around 2,900).

The receptor was derived from a female donor with Graves disease. Sequences were derived from peripheral blood mononuclear cells (PBMCs), sampled when the disease was refractory, from a patient treated with antithyroid drugs. The gene calls are TRBV10-3 and TRBJ1-3; D gene ambiguous. DNA for the CDR3: TGTGCCATCAGTGAGTTTGGGGCTGGAAACACCATATATTTT. This sequence encodes CAISEFGAGNTIYF.